Below are 30 T cell receptor beta chains sequenced from a single sample in a study of cytomegalovirus exposure and HLA in healthy donors. The PCR employed 60 Vbeta primers together with 13 Jbeta primers. The protocol was immunoSEQ multiplex PCR, while the TCRdb copy is restricted to in-frame clones and leaves out a portion. The sample holds about 180,000 clones, about 82% seen once. Source material: PBMCs. All receptors derive from a woman aged 25 to 39 in good health and CMV-seronegative.

The chain joins TRBV4-2 to TRBJ2-1; a possible D gene is TRBD2 (6 bases). Trimming shortened V by 7 bases and J by 9 bases, and 19 bases separated the two germline ends. Per germline, CDR1 LGHNA and CDR2 YNFKEQ. CDR3 length: 14 amino acids. CDR3 residues: CASNRDLSRGEQFF. CDR3 nucleotides: TGTGCCAGCAACCGGGACTTAAGTCGGGGTGAGCAGTTCTTC.

The chain is built from TRBV20-1 and TRBJ1-2; a weak D match, TRBD1 (6 bases). Germline V lookup: CDR1 DFQATT, CDR2 SNEGSKA (reference sequence). This CDR3 contains 11 residues. Trimming cost V 6 bases and J 6 bases, with 11 bases left between them. CDR3 sequence reads: CSAKNRDGYTF. The CDR3 DNA follows: TGCAGTGCCAAAAACAGGGATGGCTACACCTTC.

This clone was picked up one time. This chain connects TRBV5-1 to TRBJ2-7; tentatively, D is TRBD2 (6 bases). Trimming took off 0 bases at V and 0 bases at J, with 10 bases between the two ends. Germline-derived CDR1 and CDR2 are SGHRS and YFSETQ. CDR3 length equals 15 residues. The CDR3 nucleotides are TGCGCCAGCAGCTTGGCCTGGGGAGGCTCCTACGAGCAGTACTTC. Translated, it gives CASSLAWGGSYEQYF.

This clone turned up a few times. This chain uses TRBV6-1 with TRBJ2-6; no clear D gene. The CDR3 covers 15 residues. Germline CDR1 reads MNHNS; CDR2 reads SASEGT. V was shortened by 4 bases and J by 1 base, with 8 bases between the two germline ends. This chain's CDR3 is CASSVGVSGANVLTF. DNA of the CDR3: TGTGCCAGCAGTGTTGGAGTTTCTGGGGCCAACGTCCTGACTTTC.

As for this clone: This CDR3 is also generated by other DNA sequences in the sample. This chain uses TRBV29-1 with TRBJ2-7; a weak D match, TRBD1 (6 bases). V dropped 3 bases and J dropped 3 bases, with 6 bases sitting between them. Germline V lookup: CDR1 SQVTM, CDR2 ANQGSEA. The length of the CDR3 is 11 residues. Here the CDR3 DNA reads TGCAGCGTTGACAGGGGCTACGAGCAGTACTTC. Its protein product is CSVDRGYEQYF.

V gene TRBV5-8 combines with J gene TRBJ2-5; 14 bases agree with TRBD2. V was pared by 4 bases and J by 2 bases, with 10 bases of the junction left unmatched. Germline CDR1 is SGHTS and CDR2 is YDEGEE. CDR3 length: 18 residues. Here the CDR3 reads CASSAGTSGGGTQETQYF. For the CDR3, the DNA is TGTGCCAGCAGCGCCGGGACTAGCGGGGGAGGCACACAAGAGACCCAGTACTTC.

V and J are TRBV19 and TRBJ2-1; 9 bases map to TRBD2. The length of the CDR3 is 15 residues. Germline CDR1 is LNHDA and CDR2 is SQIVND (reference sequence). Germline trimming cut 3 bases from V and 8 bases from J; bases unmatched to any gene: 8. DNA of the CDR3: TGTGCCAGTAGTATCAGGGCGGGGGGGCATTATGAGCAGTTCTTC. Translated, it gives CASSIRAGGHYEQFF.

This sequence joins TRBV5-6 and TRBJ1-2, with a possible D match to TRBD1 (6 bases). Germline V gene lookup returns CDR1 SGHDT and CDR2 YYEEEE. This CDR3 region has 14 residues. V gave up 1 base and J gave up 3 bases, with 10 bases separating them. CDR3 in DNA: TGTGCCAGCAGCTTGAATTACAGGGACTATGGCTACACCTTC. Protein sequence: CASSLNYRDYGYTF.

To note about this clone: This specimen includes other DNA sequences encoding the same CDR3. In DNA form, the CDR3 reads TGTGCCAGCACCCTAGCGGACAGCTATGGCTACACCTTC. It specifies CASTLADSYGYTF. The gene calls are TRBV5-8 and TRBJ1-2; D may be TRBD1 (6 bases). The germline V gene has CDR1 SGHTS and CDR2 YDEGEE. The CDR3 has 13 amino acids. V was cut by 6 bases and J by 4 bases, with 13 bases left in between.

The chain combines TRBV7-8 with TRBJ1-1; 7 nucleotides align to TRBD1. The CDR3 covers 16 residues. V was clipped by 3 bases and J by 0 bases; unmatched bases: 7. Germline CDR1 SGHVS, CDR2 FQNEAQ. CDR3 DNA sequence: TGTGCCAGCAGCTTTCCCTCCGGGACAGTGAACACTGAAGCTTTCTTT. It is translated as CASSFPSGTVNTEAFF.

This clone was seen only a few times. CDR3: CASSLVPAEAFF. The CDR3 DNA reads as TGTGCCAGCAGCTTGGTTCCGGCTGAAGCTTTCTTT. The chain couples TRBV5-6 to TRBJ1-1; D remains ambiguous. The V gene lost 0 bases and the J gene lost 6 bases, with 6 bases spanning the gap. CDR3 length equals 12 residues. Germline V lookup: CDR1 SGHDT, CDR2 YYEEEE.

The CDR3 loop reads CASQGLNTEAFF. CDR3 nucleotides: TGTGCCAGCCAGGGCCTGAACACTGAAGCTTTCTTT. V usage is TRBV6-5 and J usage is TRBJ1-1, with TRBD1 as a possible D gene (5 bases). Trimming stripped 8 bases from V and 0 bases from J, with 7 bases between. This CDR3 has 12 amino acids. Germline V gene sequence: CDR1 MNHEY, CDR2 SVGAGI.

This clone was detected only a few times. The chain carries TRBV9 and TRBJ2-3, with 8 bases lining up with TRBD2. The CDR3 extends over 16 amino acids. Trimming took 3 bases from V and 1 from J; bases not matched to a gene: 7. The germline gives CDR1 SGDLS, CDR2 YYNGEE. The CDR3 region has the DNA TGTGCCAGCAGCGAGGAGGGCGGGGGGCGCACAGATACGCAGTATTTT. Translation: CASSEEGGGRTDTQYF. Looking up the rest from reference TRBV9 and TRBJ2-3 gives the full variable domain: DSGVTQTPKHLITATGQRVTLRCSPRSGDLSVYWYQQSLDQGLQFLIQYYNGEERAKGNILERFSAQQFPDLHSELNLSSLELGDSALYFCASSEEGGGRTDTQYFGPGTRLTVL.

This sequence joins TRBV19 and TRBJ1-5; TRBD1 matches 8 bases. Germline trimming cut 3 bases from V and 1 base from J; bases unmatched to any gene: 2. CDR1 and CDR2 (germline): LNHDA, SQIVND (reference sequence). The CDR3 runs 15 residues. The CDR3: CASSIRTGSNQPQHF. The CDR3 DNA is TGTGCCAGTAGTATCAGGACAGGGAGCAATCAGCCCCAGCATTTT.

This chain joins TRBV10-3 and TRBJ2-1, with D perhaps matching TRBD1 (6 bases). V was trimmed by 4 bases and J by 0 bases, leaving 10 bases between them. Looked up from germline, CDR1 is ENHRY and CDR2 is SYGVKD. This CDR3 comprises 15 residues. The CDR3: CAISVQGSSYNEQFF. Here the CDR3 DNA reads TGTGCCATCAGTGTGCAGGGGAGCTCCTACAATGAGCAGTTCTTC.

This clone appeared a few times. The genes are TRBV7-9 and TRBJ2-3; 9 bases map to TRBD1. The CDR3 is 18 amino acids. Trimming at V came to 0 bases and at J to 4 bases, leaving 11 bases not matched to a gene. Germline lookup yields CDR1 SEHNR and CDR2 FQNEAQ (reference sequence). The CDR3 loop is CASSLAILRTGEADTQYF. The DNA for the CDR3 is TGTGCCAGCAGCTTAGCTATCCTACGGACAGGGGAGGCAGATACGCAGTATTTT.

This clone has a handful of counts. The V call is TRBV5-4, the J call TRBJ1-5; D perhaps matches TRBD1 (6 bases). CDR3 length: 16 amino acids. V was cut by 5 bases and J by 3 bases, with 18 bases left in between. Per the germline V gene, CDR1 is SGHNT and CDR2 is YYREEE (reference sequence). The chain's CDR3 is CASRLDPGQLNQPQHF. CDR3 nucleotides: TGTGCCAGCAGACTTGACCCGGGACAACTCAATCAGCCCCAGCATTTT.

This clone turned up a few times. The rearrangement links TRBV30 to TRBJ1-4, with a tentative D call TRBD1 (5 bases). CDR1 and CDR2 from the germline V gene are GTSNPN and SVGIG (reference sequence). Trimming pared 6 bases from V and 4 bases from J, leaving 12 bases between. The CDR3 has 13 residues. CDR3 in amino acids: CACGGSGNEKLFF. The CDR3 nucleotides read TGTGCCTGCGGGGGGTCTGGTAATGAAAAACTGTTTTTT.

The chain couples TRBV7-9 to TRBJ2-7; 9 nucleotides align to TRBD1. Trimming cost V 4 bases and J 3 bases; bases outside gene matches: 16. Per germline, CDR1 SEHNR and CDR2 FQNEAQ (reference sequence). This CDR3 spans 18 amino acids. CDR3 loop: CASSSTITGGDPFYEQYF. The CDR3 nucleotides read TGTGCCAGCAGCTCAACGATCACAGGGGGCGATCCCTTCTACGAGCAGTACTTC.

This clone was counted once. The rearrangement joins TRBV10-3 to TRBJ1-2; 8 nucleotides match TRBD1. The V segment lost 3 bases and the J segment 3 bases; nucleotides outside the gene matches: 6. CDR3 length: 15 residues. In germline, CDR1 is ENHRY, CDR2 SYGVKD. The CDR3 reads CAISDQGAGHYGYTF. CDR3 sequence (DNA): TGTGCCATCAGTGACCAGGGGGCAGGACACTATGGCTACACCTTC.

J is TRBJ2-7 and V is TRBV19; TRBD1 matches at 9 bases. The CDR3 runs 14 residues. The V gene end was trimmed by 6 bases and the J gene end by 3 bases; junction bases not matched to a gene: 6. Germline lookup yields CDR1 LNHDA and CDR2 SQIVND (reference sequence). Here the CDR3 reads CASSGGQGLYEQYF. DNA for the CDR3: TGTGCCAGTAGCGGAGGACAGGGGCTCTACGAGCAGTACTTC.

CDR3 region: CASSTRRGQRNQPQHF. The CDR3 nucleotides read TGTGCCAGTAGTACCAGGAGGGGGCAGCGCAATCAGCCCCAGCATTTT. The rearrangement uses TRBV19 and TRBJ1-5; 7 positions agree with TRBD1. V gave up 4 bases and J gave up 2 bases; unmatched junction bases: 8. Germline-derived CDR1 and CDR2 are LNHDA and SQIVND (reference sequence). The CDR3 is 16 amino acids.

This rearrangement joins TRBV10-2 to TRBJ1-4; 9 bases line up with TRBD1. The germline V gene has CDR1 WSHSY and CDR2 SAAADI. The V and J ends lost 4 bases and 0 bases, in that order; junction bases with no gene match: 9. The CDR3 has 18 amino acids. The DNA of the CDR3 is TGCGCCAGCAGTGGGGGACAGGGAGACTTCACAACTAATGAAAAACTGTTTTTT. This gives the protein CASSGGQGDFTTNEKLFF.

This clone was seen a single time. The chain recombines TRBV9 with TRBJ2-2, with D perhaps matching TRBD2 (7 bases). Trimming pared 0 bases from V and 7 bases from J, leaving 16 bases between. This CDR3 has 16 residues. Germline assignment: CDR1 SGDLS and CDR2 YYNGEE. The CDR3 region is CASSVEVGGPIGELFF. CDR3 bases: TGTGCCAGCAGCGTAGAGGTGGGGGGGCCGATCGGGGAGCTGTTTTTT.

This chain links TRBV10-3 with TRBJ1-1; the D is unclear. Germline V gene data show CDR1 as ENHRY and CDR2 as SYGVKD. Between the trimmed V and J ends, which lost 6 bases and 0 bases, there was a span of 5 bases. The CDR3 contains 12 residues. For the CDR3, the DNA is TGTGCCATCAGGGGCTTGAACACTGAAGCTTTCTTT. This sequence encodes CAIRGLNTEAFF.

V is TRBV13 and J is TRBJ2-7, with TRBD1 identical over 10 bases. Germline CDR1 is PRHDT and CDR2 is FYEKMQ (reference sequence). V lost 5 bases, J lost 3 bases, and 4 bases stayed unmatched. This CDR3 has 14 amino acids. The CDR3 is CASSPGTGDYEQYF. CDR3 in DNA: TGTGCCAGCAGCCCGGGGACAGGGGACTACGAGCAGTACTTC.

The DNA of the CDR3 is TGTGCCAGCAGCCGCCCTGACGCGGACGGGGAGCTGTTTTTT. Translation: CASSRPDADGELFF. V is TRBV4-2 and J is TRBJ2-2; D not resolved. Trimming took 4 bases from V and 7 from J, leaving 13 bases between them. This CDR3 has 14 residues. Germline CDR1 and CDR2: LGHNA and YNFKEQ.

CDR3 nucleotides: TGTGCCAGTAGTCCCAGGGGGAATTCTAACTATGGCTACACCTTC. Its protein product is CASSPRGNSNYGYTF. The V call is TRBV19, the J call TRBJ1-2; 7 nucleotides line up with TRBD1. Germline CDR1 LNHDA, CDR2 SQIVND (reference sequence). The V and J ends lost 5 bases and 0 bases, in that order; junction bases with no gene match: 6. The CDR3 extends over 15 amino acids. Drawing the rest from reference TRBV19 and TRBJ1-2, the complete variable domain is DGGITQSPKYLFRKEGQNVTLSCEQNLNHDAMYWYRQDPGQGLRLIYYSQIVNDFQKGDIAEGYSVSREKKESFPLTVTSAQKNPTAFYLCASSPRGNSNYGYTFGSGTRLTVV.

This chain links TRBV5-1 with TRBJ2-1, with D perhaps matching TRBD1 (6 bases). V lost 4 bases and J 2 bases, leaving 10 bases between the germline ends. This CDR3 has 14 amino acids. The germline gives CDR1 SGHRS, CDR2 YFSETQ. Written as DNA, the CDR3 is TGCGCCAGCAGCCCACAGGGCGCCTACAATGAGCAGTTCTTC. Amino acids: CASSPQGAYNEQFF.

The rearrangement joins TRBV7-9 to TRBJ2-3; D might be TRBD2 (6 bases). Looked up from germline, CDR1 is SEHNR and CDR2 is FQNEAQ (reference sequence). This CDR3 is 16 amino acids long. V lost 3 bases and J lost 2, with 15 bases in between. This CDR3 reads CASSFTGEALTDTQYF. The DNA of the CDR3 is TGTGCCAGCAGCTTCACGGGGGAGGCTCTCACAGATACGCAGTATTTT.